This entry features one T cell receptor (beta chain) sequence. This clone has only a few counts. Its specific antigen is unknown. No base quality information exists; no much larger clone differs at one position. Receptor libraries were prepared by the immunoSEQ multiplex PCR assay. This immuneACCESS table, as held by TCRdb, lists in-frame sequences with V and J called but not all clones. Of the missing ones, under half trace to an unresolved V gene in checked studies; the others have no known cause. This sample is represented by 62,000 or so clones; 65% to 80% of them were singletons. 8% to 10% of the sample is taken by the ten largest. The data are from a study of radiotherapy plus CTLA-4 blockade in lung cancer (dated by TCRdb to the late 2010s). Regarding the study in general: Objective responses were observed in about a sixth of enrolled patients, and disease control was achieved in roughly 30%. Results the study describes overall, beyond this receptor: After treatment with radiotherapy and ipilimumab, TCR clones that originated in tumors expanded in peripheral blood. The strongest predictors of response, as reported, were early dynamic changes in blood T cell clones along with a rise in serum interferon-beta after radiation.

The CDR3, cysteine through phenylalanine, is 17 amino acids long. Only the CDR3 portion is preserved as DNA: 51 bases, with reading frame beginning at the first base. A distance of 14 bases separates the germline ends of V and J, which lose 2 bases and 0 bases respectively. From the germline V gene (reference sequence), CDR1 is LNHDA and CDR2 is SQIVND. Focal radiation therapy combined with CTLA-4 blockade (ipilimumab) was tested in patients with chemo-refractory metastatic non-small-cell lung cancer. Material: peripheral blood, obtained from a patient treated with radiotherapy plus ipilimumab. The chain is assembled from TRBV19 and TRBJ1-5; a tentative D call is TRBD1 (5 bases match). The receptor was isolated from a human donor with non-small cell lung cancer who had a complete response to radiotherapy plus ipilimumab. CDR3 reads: CASSILAMGVSNQPQHF. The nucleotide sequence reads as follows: TGTGCCAGTAGTATACTAGCAATGGGGGTTAGCAATCAGCCCCAGCATTTT.